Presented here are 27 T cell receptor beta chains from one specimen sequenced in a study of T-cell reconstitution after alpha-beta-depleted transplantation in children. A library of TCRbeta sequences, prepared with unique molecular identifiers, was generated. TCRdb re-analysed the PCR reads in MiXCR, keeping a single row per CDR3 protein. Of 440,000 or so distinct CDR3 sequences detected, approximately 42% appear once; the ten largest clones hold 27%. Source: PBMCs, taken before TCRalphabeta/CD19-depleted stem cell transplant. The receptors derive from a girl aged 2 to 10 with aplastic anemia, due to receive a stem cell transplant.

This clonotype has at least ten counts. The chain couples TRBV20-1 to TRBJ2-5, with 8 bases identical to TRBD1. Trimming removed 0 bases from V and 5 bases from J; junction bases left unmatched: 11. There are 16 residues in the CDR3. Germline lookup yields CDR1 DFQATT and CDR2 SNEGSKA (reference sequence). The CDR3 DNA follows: TGCAGTGCTAGAGAACGGGGACAGGTCCTGAGGGAGACCCAGTACTTC. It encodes CSARERGQVLRETQYF.

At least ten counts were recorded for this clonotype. The CDR3 is CSSTGSMNTEAFF. CDR3 DNA sequence: TGCAGTTCCACAGGGAGCATGAACACTGAAGCTTTCTTT. V gene TRBV20-1 combines with J gene TRBJ1-1, with TRBD1 as a possible D gene (6 bases). This CDR3 has 13 residues. With 8 bases removed from V and 0 bases from J, the gap between germline ends came to 13 bases. Germline V CDR1 and CDR2: DFQATT, SNEGSKA (reference sequence).

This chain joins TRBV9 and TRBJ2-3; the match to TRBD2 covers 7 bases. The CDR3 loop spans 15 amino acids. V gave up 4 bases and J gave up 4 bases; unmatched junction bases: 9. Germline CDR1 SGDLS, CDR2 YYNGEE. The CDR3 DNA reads TGTGCCAGCAGCCTCGCGGGGAGGGGAGCAGATACGCAGTATTTT. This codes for CASSLAGRGADTQYF.

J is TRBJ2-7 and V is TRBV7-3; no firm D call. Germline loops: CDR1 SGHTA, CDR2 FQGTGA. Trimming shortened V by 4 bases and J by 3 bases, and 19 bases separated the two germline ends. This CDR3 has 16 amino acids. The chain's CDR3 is CASSSPDLGSYYEQYF. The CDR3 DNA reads TGTGCCAGCAGCTCCCCGGATTTGGGGTCTTACTACGAGCAGTACTTC.

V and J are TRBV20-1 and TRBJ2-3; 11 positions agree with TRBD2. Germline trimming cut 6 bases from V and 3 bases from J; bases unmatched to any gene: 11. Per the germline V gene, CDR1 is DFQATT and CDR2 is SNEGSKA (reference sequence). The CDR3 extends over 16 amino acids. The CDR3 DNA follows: TGCAGTGCCACCCTCCCTAGCGGGAGGCGTACAGATACGCAGTATTTT. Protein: CSATLPSGRRTDTQYF.

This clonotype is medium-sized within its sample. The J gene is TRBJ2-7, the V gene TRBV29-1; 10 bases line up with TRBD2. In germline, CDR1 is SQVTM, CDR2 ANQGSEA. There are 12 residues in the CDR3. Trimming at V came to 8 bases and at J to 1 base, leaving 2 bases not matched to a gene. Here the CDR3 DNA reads TGCAGCACGACTAGCGGGTCCTACGAGCAGTACTTC. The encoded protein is CSTTSGSYEQYF.

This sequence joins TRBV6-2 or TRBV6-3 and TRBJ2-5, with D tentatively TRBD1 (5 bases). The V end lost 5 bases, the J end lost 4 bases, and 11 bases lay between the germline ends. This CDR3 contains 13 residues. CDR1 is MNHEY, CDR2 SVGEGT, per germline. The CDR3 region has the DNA TGTGCCAGCAGTAAAGGGGTGCCAGAGACCCAGTACTTC. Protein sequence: CASSKGVPETQYF.

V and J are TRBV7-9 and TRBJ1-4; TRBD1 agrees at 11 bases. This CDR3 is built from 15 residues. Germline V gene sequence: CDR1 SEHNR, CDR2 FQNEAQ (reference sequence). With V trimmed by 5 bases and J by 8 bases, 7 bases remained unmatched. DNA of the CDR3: TGTGCCAGCAGCCCCTGGACAGGGGGCGACGAAAAACTGTTTTTT. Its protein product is CASSPWTGGDEKLFF.

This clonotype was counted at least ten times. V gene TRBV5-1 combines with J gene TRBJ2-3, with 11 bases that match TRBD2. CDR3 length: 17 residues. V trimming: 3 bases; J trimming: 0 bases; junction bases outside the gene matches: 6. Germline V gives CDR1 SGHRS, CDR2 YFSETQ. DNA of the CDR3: TGCGCCAGCAGCTCCGGGACTAGCGGATCTAGCACAGATACGCAGTATTTT. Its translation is CASSSGTSGSSTDTQYF.

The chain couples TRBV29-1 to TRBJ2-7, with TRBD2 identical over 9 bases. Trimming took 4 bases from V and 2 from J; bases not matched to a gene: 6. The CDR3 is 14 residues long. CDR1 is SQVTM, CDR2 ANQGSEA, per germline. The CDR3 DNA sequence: TGCAGCGTTGGACCTAGCGGGGCCCCCTACGAGCAGTACTTC. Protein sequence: CSVGPSGAPYEQYF.

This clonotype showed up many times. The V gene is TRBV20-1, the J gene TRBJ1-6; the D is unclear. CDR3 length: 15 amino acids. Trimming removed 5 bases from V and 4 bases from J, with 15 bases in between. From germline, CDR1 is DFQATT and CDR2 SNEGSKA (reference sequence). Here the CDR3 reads CSAYPALVYNSPLHF. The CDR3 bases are TGCAGTGCTTATCCGGCCCTTGTTTATAATTCACCCCTCCACTTT.

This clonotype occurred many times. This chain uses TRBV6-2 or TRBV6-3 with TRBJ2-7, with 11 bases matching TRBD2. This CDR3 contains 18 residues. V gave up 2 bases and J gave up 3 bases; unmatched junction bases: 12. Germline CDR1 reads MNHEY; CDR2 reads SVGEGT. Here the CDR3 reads CASSYRRLAGSWFYEQYF. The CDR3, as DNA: TGTGCCAGCAGTTACCGGCGACTAGCGGGGTCGTGGTTCTACGAGCAGTACTTC.

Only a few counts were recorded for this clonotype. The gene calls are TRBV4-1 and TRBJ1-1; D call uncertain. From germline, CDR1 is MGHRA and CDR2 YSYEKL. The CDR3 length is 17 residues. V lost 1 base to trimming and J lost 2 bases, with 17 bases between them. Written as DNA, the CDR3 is TGCGCCAGCAGCCAAGTTGCGATAGGGTCATTTAACACTGAAGCTTTCTTT. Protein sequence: CASSQVAIGSFNTEAFF.

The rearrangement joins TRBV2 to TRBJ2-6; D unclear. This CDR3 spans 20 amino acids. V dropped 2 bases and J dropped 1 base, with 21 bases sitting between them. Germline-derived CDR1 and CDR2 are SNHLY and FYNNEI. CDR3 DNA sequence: TGTGCCAGCAGTGAACGGTTTCAAGGATCGAGTGGGTCTGGGGCCAACGTCCTGACTTTC. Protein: CASSERFQGSSGSGANVLTF.

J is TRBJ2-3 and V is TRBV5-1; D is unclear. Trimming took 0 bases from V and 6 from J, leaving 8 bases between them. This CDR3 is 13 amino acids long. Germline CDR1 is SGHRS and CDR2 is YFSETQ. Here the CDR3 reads CASSLALVDTQYF. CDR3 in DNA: TGCGCCAGCAGCTTGGCCCTAGTCGATACGCAGTATTTT.

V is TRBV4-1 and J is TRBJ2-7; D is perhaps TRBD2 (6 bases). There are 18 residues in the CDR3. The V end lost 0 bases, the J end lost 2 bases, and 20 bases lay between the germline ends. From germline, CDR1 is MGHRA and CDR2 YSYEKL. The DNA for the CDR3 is TGCGCCAGCAGCCAAGAGGAGGGCGAGCCCACGAGAACCTACGAGCAGTACTTC. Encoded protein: CASSQEEGEPTRTYEQYF.

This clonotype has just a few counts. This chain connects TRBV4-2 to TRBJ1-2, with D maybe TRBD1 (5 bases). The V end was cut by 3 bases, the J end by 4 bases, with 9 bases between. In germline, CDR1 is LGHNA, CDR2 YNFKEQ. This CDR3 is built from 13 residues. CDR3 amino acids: CASSQGRGYGYTF. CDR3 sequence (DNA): TGTGCCAGCAGCCAGGGTAGGGGCTATGGCTACACCTTC.

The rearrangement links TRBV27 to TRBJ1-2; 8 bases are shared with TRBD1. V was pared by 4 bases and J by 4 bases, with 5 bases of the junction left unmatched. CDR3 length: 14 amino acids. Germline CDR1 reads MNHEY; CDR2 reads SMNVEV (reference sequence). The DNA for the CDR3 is TGTGCCAGCAGTTCTTTGGACAGGGCCTATGGCTACACCTTC. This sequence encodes CASSSLDRAYGYTF.

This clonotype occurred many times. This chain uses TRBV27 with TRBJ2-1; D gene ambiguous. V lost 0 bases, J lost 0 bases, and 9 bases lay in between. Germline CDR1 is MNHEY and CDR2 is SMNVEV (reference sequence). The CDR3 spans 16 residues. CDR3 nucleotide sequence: TGTGCCAGCAGTTTATCCAGCGCTAGCTCCTACAATGAGCAGTTCTTC. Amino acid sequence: CASSLSSASSYNEQFF.

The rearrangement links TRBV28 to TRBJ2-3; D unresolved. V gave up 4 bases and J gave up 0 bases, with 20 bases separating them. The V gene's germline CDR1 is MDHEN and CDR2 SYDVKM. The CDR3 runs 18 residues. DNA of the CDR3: TGTGCCAGCAGTTCCCCTCTCGGCTTCCTGGCTAGCACAGATACGCAGTATTTT. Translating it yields CASSSPLGFLASTDTQYF. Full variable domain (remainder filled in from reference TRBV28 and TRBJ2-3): DVKVTQSSRYLVKRTGEKVFLECVQDMDHENMFWYRQDPGLGLRLIYFSYDVKMKEKGDIPEGYSVSREKKERFSLILESASTNQTSMYLCASSSPLGFLASTDTQYFGPGTRLTVL.

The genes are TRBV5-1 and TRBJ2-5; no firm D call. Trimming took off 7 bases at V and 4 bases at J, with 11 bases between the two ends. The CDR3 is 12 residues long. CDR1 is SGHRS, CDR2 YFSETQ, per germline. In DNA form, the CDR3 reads TGCGCCAGCCAAAACCCAGGAGAGACCCAGTACTTC. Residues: CASQNPGETQYF.

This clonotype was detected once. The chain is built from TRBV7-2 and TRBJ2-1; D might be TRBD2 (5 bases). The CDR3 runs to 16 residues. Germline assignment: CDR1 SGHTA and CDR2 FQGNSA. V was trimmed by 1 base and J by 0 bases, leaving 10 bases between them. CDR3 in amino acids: CASSLVAQSSYNEQFF. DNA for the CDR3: TGTGCCAGCAGCTTAGTAGCGCAAAGCTCCTACAATGAGCAGTTCTTC.

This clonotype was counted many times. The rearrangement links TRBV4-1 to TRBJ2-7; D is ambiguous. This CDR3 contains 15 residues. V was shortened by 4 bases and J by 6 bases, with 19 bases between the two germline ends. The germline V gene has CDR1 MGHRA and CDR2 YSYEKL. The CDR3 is CASSPDGRPVGEQYF. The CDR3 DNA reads TGCGCCAGCAGCCCGGACGGCAGGCCGGTGGGCGAGCAGTACTTC.

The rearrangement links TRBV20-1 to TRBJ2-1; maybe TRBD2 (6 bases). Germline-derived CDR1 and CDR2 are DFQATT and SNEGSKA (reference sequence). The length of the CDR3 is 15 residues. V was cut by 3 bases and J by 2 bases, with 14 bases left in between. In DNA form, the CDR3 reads TGCAGTGCTAGCACTCAGGGACTCCCCTACAATGAGCAGTTCTTC. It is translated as CSASTQGLPYNEQFF.

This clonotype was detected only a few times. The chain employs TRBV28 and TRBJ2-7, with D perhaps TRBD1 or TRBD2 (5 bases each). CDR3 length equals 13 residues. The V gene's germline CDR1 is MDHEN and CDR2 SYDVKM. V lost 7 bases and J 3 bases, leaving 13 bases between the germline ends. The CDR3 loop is CASTLGTGYEQYF. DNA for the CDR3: TGTGCCAGCACTCTAGGGACGGGCTACGAGCAGTACTTC.

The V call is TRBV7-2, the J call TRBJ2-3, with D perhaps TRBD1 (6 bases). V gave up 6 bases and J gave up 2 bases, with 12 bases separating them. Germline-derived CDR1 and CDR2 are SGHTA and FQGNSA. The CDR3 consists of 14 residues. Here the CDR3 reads CASSQGQTTDTQYF. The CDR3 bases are TGTGCCAGCAGTCAAGGACAGACCACAGATACGCAGTATTTT. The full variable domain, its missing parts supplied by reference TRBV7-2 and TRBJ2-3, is GAGVSQSPSNKVTEKGKDVELRCDPISGHTALYWYRQSLGQGLEFLIYFQGNSAPDKSGLPSDRFSAERTGGSVSTLTIQRTQQEDSAVYLCASSQGQTTDTQYFGPGTRLTVL.

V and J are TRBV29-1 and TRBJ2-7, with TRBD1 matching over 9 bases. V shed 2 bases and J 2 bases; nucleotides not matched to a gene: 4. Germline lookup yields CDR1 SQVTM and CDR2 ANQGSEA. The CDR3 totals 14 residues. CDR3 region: CSVETGTGTYEQYF. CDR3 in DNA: TGCAGCGTTGAAACGGGGACAGGGACCTACGAGCAGTACTTC.